This T cell receptor (beta chain) was sequenced for a study of control samples from healthy donors and cancer patients. With 3 bases removed from V and 4 bases from J, the gap between germline ends came to 9 bases. The length of the CDR3 is 13 residues. Germline V gene lookup returns CDR1 LGHNA and CDR2 YSLEER. Profiled with immunoSEQ multiplex PCR; TCRdb holds only in-frame clones, not every one. The repertoire includes under 200,000 clones, over 85% of them detected once, and over 4% sits in the top ten. Input material: blood. This receptor was identified in a woman in her sixties or seventies in good health. This chain connects TRBV4-3 to TRBJ1-2, with D unclear. CDR3 residues: CASSQPTGYGYTF. CDR3 in DNA: TGCGCCAGCAGCCAGCCGACGGGCTATGGCTACACCTTC.